This TCR beta chain derives from a study of T cells in Graves' hyperthyroidism and ophthalmopathy. Across the whole study: It was at initial diagnosis, before any treatment, that peripheral blood was collected. The study, taken as a whole, reports: Most expanded thyroid clonotypes above 0.001 recurred in blood.

Amplified regions were TCR beta CDR3 sequences from RNA transcripts. With the HTBI primer set, the TCR CDR3 went through a first round of RT-PCR. TCRdb re-derived calls from the multiplex PCR reads in MiXCR, one entry per CDR3 protein. Here the sample spans 400,000 to 500,000 distinct CDR3 sequences, about an eighth being singletons. Graves' hyperthyroidism is called stable when ophthalmopathy does not progress within 18 months. It was 10 ml of fresh peripheral blood that supplied the PBMCs. A word on this clonotype: As yet, its antigen is unknown.

J gave up 3 bases and V 3 bases, and 8 bases lay outside the gene matches. The CDR3 runs to 16 residues. CDR1 is SGHRS, CDR2 YFSETQ, per germline. The V and J genes are TRBV5-1 and TRBJ2-2; 7 nucleotides line up with TRBD1. Sample: blood. This clonotype was sampled from a woman in her late teens or twenties with Graves' hyperthyroidism. CDR3 region: CASSSRGRRDTGELFF. In DNA, the CDR3 is TGCGCCAGCAGCTCAAGGGGGCGCCGGGACACCGGGGAGCTGTTTTTT.